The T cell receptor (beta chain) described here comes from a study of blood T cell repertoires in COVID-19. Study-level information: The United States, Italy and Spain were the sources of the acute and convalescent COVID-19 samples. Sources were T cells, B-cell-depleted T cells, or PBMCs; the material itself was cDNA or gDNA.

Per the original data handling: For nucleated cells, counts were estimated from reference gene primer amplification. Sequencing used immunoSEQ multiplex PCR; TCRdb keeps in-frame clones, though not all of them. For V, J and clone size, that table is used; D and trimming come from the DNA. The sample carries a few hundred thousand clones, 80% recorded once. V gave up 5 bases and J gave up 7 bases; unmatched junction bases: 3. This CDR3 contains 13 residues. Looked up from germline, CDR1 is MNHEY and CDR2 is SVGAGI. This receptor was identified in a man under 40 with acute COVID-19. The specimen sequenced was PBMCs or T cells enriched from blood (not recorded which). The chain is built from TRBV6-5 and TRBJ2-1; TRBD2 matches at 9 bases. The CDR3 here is CASSLAGTNEQFF. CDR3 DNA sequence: TGTGCCAGCAGTCTAGCGGGGACGAATGAGCAGTTCTTC.